What follows are 20 T cell receptor beta chains derived from one specimen sequenced in a study of shared clonotypes between healthy human individuals. As defined, naive CD8 cells were CD45RO-negative and positively selected for CCR7, with terminally differentiated effector memory CD45RA+ cells excluded. Generated by immunoSEQ multiplex PCR, the TCRdb table keeps only in-frame clones and is missing some. Among 550,000 to 750,000 clones listed, around 92% were seen once. What was sequenced was naive CD8+ T cells sorted from blood. The receptors originated from a man aged 25-40 years in good health.

This clone was recorded a few times. The chain couples TRBV7-9 to TRBJ2-5; possibly TRBD2 for D (6 bases). Trimming took 6 bases from V and 3 from J, leaving 14 bases between them. Germline V lookup: CDR1 SEHNR, CDR2 FQNEAQ (reference sequence). This CDR3 comprises 14 residues. The CDR3 loop is CASSRTGGKETQYF. The CDR3 DNA sequence: TGTGCCAGCAGTCGTACCGGGGGAAAAGAGACCCAGTACTTC.

The J gene is TRBJ2-3, the V gene TRBV5-4, with 8 bases matching TRBD2. V was pared by 5 bases and J by 5 bases, with 10 bases of the junction left unmatched. CDR3 length: 15 amino acids. The germline CDR1 and CDR2 sequences are SGHNT and YYREEE (reference sequence). The CDR3 nucleotides are TGTGCCAGCAGGGGGACTAGTCGGGAGCTAGATACGCAGTATTTT. Amino acids: CASRGTSRELDTQYF. Supplemented by reference TRBV5-4 and TRBJ2-3, the full variable domain reads ETGVTQSPTHLIKTRGQQVTLRCSSQSGHNTVSWYQQALGQGPQFIFQYYREEENGRGNFPPRFSGLQFPNYSSELNVNALELDDSALYLCASRGTSRELDTQYFGPGTRLTVL.

V gene TRBV27 combines with J gene TRBJ2-1; 13 positions agree with TRBD2. The V segment lost 3 bases and the J segment 8 bases; nucleotides outside the gene matches: 4. This CDR3 has 15 amino acids. Germline V gives CDR1 MNHEY, CDR2 SMNVEV (reference sequence). CDR3: CASSFSGLAGDEQFF. The CDR3 DNA sequence: TGTGCCAGCAGTTTCTCCGGACTAGCGGGAGATGAGCAGTTCTTC.

In its sample, this clone was seen once. The CDR3 nucleotides are TGTGCCAGTAGTATGGGGGAAACCTACGAGCAGTACTTC. This sequence encodes CASSMGETYEQYF. The V gene is TRBV19, the J gene TRBJ2-7; tentatively, D is TRBD1 or TRBD2 (5 bases each). Trimming stripped 3 bases from V and 2 bases from J, with 8 bases between. The CDR3 covers 13 residues. The germline CDR1 and CDR2 sequences are LNHDA and SQIVND (reference sequence).

This clone came up once. The rearrangement joins TRBV7-9 to TRBJ1-4, with D uncertain. This CDR3 is built from 14 residues. CDR1 SEHNR and CDR2 FQNEAQ come from the germline V gene (reference sequence). Trimming took off 8 bases at V and 0 bases at J, with 10 bases between the two ends. The CDR3 protein is CASGRTATNEKLFF. CDR3 nucleotides: TGTGCCAGCGGCAGAACTGCAACTAATGAAAAACTGTTTTTT.

This chain joins TRBV13 and TRBJ1-3; D is perhaps TRBD1 (5 bases). This CDR3 comprises 15 residues. CDR1 PRHDT and CDR2 FYEKMQ come from the germline V gene (reference sequence). V was pared by 5 bases and J by 2 bases, with 13 bases between. The CDR3: CASSTHRGAGNTIYF. CDR3 DNA sequence: TGTGCCAGCAGCACCCACAGAGGGGCTGGAAACACCATATATTTT.

The chain recombines TRBV5-4 with TRBJ1-1; a weak D match, TRBD1 (6 bases). Germline V CDR1 and CDR2: SGHNT, YYREEE (reference sequence). Trimming removed 0 bases at V and 5 bases at J, with 14 bases between. This CDR3 has 15 residues. CDR3: CASSLVGGPGTEAFF. CDR3 bases: TGTGCCAGCAGCTTGGTCGGGGGCCCGGGTACTGAAGCTTTCTTT.

The V gene is TRBV5-1, the J gene TRBJ2-7; D gene unclear. CDR1 is SGHRS, CDR2 YFSETQ, per germline. The V gene lost 1 base and the J gene lost 0 bases, with 5 bases spanning the gap. CDR3 length: 13 residues. CDR3 in DNA: TGCGCCAGCAGCTTGCCTAACTCCTACGAGCAGTACTTC. Residues: CASSLPNSYEQYF.

The chain carries TRBV5-1 and TRBJ1-3; D is perhaps TRBD1 (5 bases). This CDR3 is 15 amino acids long. Trimming stripped 5 bases from V and 1 base from J, with 13 bases between. The germline V gene has CDR1 SGHRS and CDR2 YFSETQ. CDR3 nucleotide sequence: TGCGCCAGCAGTGAGTCAGGGCGGTCTGGAAACACCATATATTTT. Residues: CASSESGRSGNTIYF.

In the case of this clone: A much bigger clone sits one base away, suggesting this may be a read error. This same CDR3 is encoded by further DNA sequences in the sample. The chain has TRBV28 and TRBJ1-2, with D unresolved. This CDR3 is built from 11 residues. Germline loops: CDR1 MDHEN, CDR2 SYDVKM. V was trimmed by 3 bases and J by 2 bases, leaving 1 base between them. CDR3: CASSFNYGYTF. The CDR3 DNA reads as TGTGCCAGCAGTTTCAACTATGGCTACACCTTC.

The chain employs TRBV4-2 and TRBJ2-3; 11 bases are shared with TRBD2. The trim removed 5 bases at V and 3 bases at J, leaving 13 bases unmatched. Germline CDR1 reads LGHNA; CDR2 reads YNFKEQ. This CDR3 spans 18 amino acids. The CDR3 DNA reads as TGTGCCAGCAGCGCCCAACCGGGACTAGCGGATAAAACAGATACGCAGTATTTT. Translation gives CASSAQPGLADKTDTQYF.

CDR3 in amino acids: CASSVGQGALEQYF. The CDR3 DNA reads as TGTGCCAGCAGCGTAGGGCAGGGGGCACTCGAGCAGTACTTC. J is TRBJ2-7 and V is TRBV9; 8 bases fit TRBD1. CDR1 is SGDLS, CDR2 YYNGEE, per germline. The J segment lost 6 bases and the V segment lost 0 bases, leaving 5 bases of the junction unmatched. The CDR3 runs to 14 residues.

About this clone itself: Other DNA sequences in this specimen translate into the identical CDR3. The chain uses TRBV27 and TRBJ2-7, with D possibly TRBD2 on 6 matching bases. Per germline, CDR1 MNHEY and CDR2 SMNVEV (reference sequence). The CDR3 length is 13 residues. Trimming stripped 2 bases from V and 4 bases from J, with 9 bases between. The DNA for the CDR3 is TGTGCCAGCAGTTTAGGCCGGGGGTACGAGCAGTACTTC. Its translation is CASSLGRGYEQYF.

The rearrangement links TRBV5-1 to TRBJ2-1; D possibly uses TRBD1 or TRBD2 (6 bases each). Germline V gene sequence: CDR1 SGHRS, CDR2 YFSETQ. The CDR3 runs 13 residues. V was clipped by 5 bases and J by 7 bases, with 13 bases between them. In DNA, the CDR3 is TGCGCCAGCAGAGCTGGGGGGCGGAATGAGCAGTTCTTC. The encoded protein is CASRAGGRNEQFF.

This chain joins TRBV18 and TRBJ2-3; unclear D gene. The germline V gene encodes CDR1 KGHSH and CDR2 LQKENI. This CDR3 has 15 residues. The germline V and J ends were trimmed by 0 bases and 4 bases, with 11 bases remaining between them. CDR3 protein: CASSPPTRVADTQYF. CDR3 DNA: TGTGCCAGCTCACCACCGACCCGGGTCGCAGATACGCAGTATTTT.

Points on this clone: The sample carries other DNA sequences with the same CDR3. The chain has TRBV2 and TRBJ2-2, with 9 positions matching TRBD1. This CDR3 is 15 amino acids long. After removal of 6 bases from V and 0 bases from J, the junction contained 2 bases not matched to a gene. The germline V gene encodes CDR1 SNHLY and CDR2 FYNNEI. The CDR3 here is CASSRQGANTGELFF. Here the CDR3 DNA reads TGTGCCAGCAGCCGACAGGGGGCGAACACCGGGGAGCTGTTTTTT. The whole variable domain, filled in from reference TRBV2 and TRBJ2-2, reads EPEVTQTPSHQVTQMGQEVILRCVPISNHLYFYWYRQILGQKVEFLVSFYNNEISEKSEIFDDQFSVERPDGSNFTLKIRSTKLEDSAMYFCASSRQGANTGELFFGEGSRLTVL.

The chain has TRBV9 and TRBJ2-1; no definite D call. Trimming took off 7 bases at V and 6 bases at J, with 5 bases between the two ends. The CDR3 runs 10 residues. Germline CDR1 and CDR2: SGDLS and YYNGEE. DNA of the CDR3: TGTGCCAGCGGAGCCAATGAGCAGTTCTTC. This translates into CASGANEQFF.

This chain uses TRBV4-3 with TRBJ2-6; tentatively, D is TRBD1 (5 bases). V lost 0 bases, J lost 3 bases, and 6 bases lay in between. CDR3 length: 15 residues. In germline, CDR1 is LGHNA, CDR2 YSLEER. The CDR3 DNA reads as TGCGCCAGCAGCCAAGACAGGGTTGGGGCCAACGTCCTGACTTTC. It encodes CASSQDRVGANVLTF.

The chain combines TRBV21-1 with TRBJ2-1; the table assigns TRBD2, which was not confirmed against the DNA. TRBV21-1 is a listed pseudogene. The CDR3 totals 15 residues. CDR3 DNA: TGTGCCAGCAGGGTACTAGCGGGAGCCTACAATGAGCAGTTCTTC. This sequence encodes CASRVLAGAYNEQFF.

The chain combines TRBV5-5 with TRBJ2-1, with D possibly called TRBD1 or TRBD2 (6 bases each). CDR3 length: 15 amino acids. Trimming took 6 bases from V and 4 from J, leaving 17 bases between them. Germline loops: CDR1 SGHKS, CDR2 YYEKEE (reference sequence). This CDR3 reads CASILGGGNYNEQFF. Here the CDR3 DNA reads TGTGCCAGCATCCTAGGAGGGGGGAATTACAATGAGCAGTTCTTC. Based on the CDR3 plus reference TRBV5-5 and TRBJ2-1, the full variable domain is DAGVTQSPTHLIKTRGQQVTLRCSPISGHKSVSWYQQVLGQGPQFIFQYYEKEERGRGNFPDRFSARQFPNYSSELNVNALLLGDSALYLCASILGGGNYNEQFFGPGTRLTVL.